This entry describes one T cell receptor (beta chain). Here immunoSEQ multiplex PCR was the method, and the copy in TCRdb shows in-frame clones only, minus some. The sample holds approximately 260,000 clones, roughly 80% seen once. Symptom resolution, clearance, or two negative PCRs marked the recovered donors of Cohort 3. This sample stems from a study of blood T cell repertoires in COVID-19. Study information: T cells, B-cell-depleted T cells, or PBMCs provided the cDNA or gDNA that served as material.

The CDR3 spans 14 residues. V was trimmed by 2 bases and J by 0 bases, leaving 7 bases between them. The germline V gene has CDR1 KGHSH and CDR2 LQKENI. Sequencing was carried out using PBMCs or T cells enriched from blood (not recorded which). V usage is TRBV18 and J usage is TRBJ1-1; D is unclear. The TCR was taken from a man in his fifties who had recovered from COVID-19. The CDR3 spells CASSPRHMNTEAFF. Written as DNA, the CDR3 is TGTGCCAGCTCACCAAGACATATGAACACTGAAGCTTTCTTT.